These T cell receptor beta chains were read from a single sample in a study of Ad26.COV2.S vaccination and SARS-CoV-2 variants. Measured with immunoSEQ multiplex PCR; TCRdb has only the in-frame clones, and not every one. Among a few hundred thousand clones listed, around 92% were seen once. The sequences come from peripheral blood, collected in a trial of Ad26.COV2.S vaccine versus placebo. These TCRs come from a person aged 18-65 years who received the Ad26.COV2.S COVID-19 vaccine or a placebo. CDR3s include the opening cysteine and the closing phenylalanine or tryptophan. A D gene is named only where the DNA matches it firmly.

CDR3aa | CDR3nt | j_gene | d_gene | v_gene
CASSLYQLPGANVLTF | TGTGCCAGCAGCTTATATCAGCTGCCTGGGGCCAACGTCCTGACTTTC | TRBJ2-6 | NA | TRBV7-8
CASIIAGRVPEQYF | TGTGCCAGCATAATAGCGGGAAGGGTACCCGAGCAGTACTTC | TRBJ2-7 | TRBD2 | TRBV2
CASSQDLGQGESDEQFF | TGCGCCAGCAGCCAAGATTTAGGTCAGGGGGAGTCGGATGAGCAGTTCTTC | TRBJ2-1 | TRBD1 | TRBV4-1
CASSYSLPTSTDTQYF | TGTGCCAGCAGTTACTCGTTACCCACCAGCACAGATACGCAGTATTTT | TRBJ2-3 | NA | TRBV6-2/TRBV6-3
CASSYSGGQPQHF | TGTGCCAGCAGTTACAGCGGGGGTCAGCCCCAGCATTTT | TRBJ1-5 | NA | TRBV27
CASSYGTGYGGYTF | TGTGCCAGCAGCTACGGGACAGGGTATGGTGGCTACACCTTC | TRBJ1-2 | TRBD1 | TRBV7-2
CASSLVGIETQYF | TGTGCCAGCAGCTTGGTAGGGATTGAGACCCAGTACTTC | TRBJ2-5 | NA | TRBV5-6
CASSRTHRDSYEQYF | TGCGCCAGCAGCCGAACCCACAGGGACTCCTACGAGCAGTACTTC | TRBJ2-7 | NA | TRBV4-3
CASSLGTGIVLGNTEAFF | TGTGCCAGCAGCTTAGGGACAGGGATTGTTTTGGGGAACACTGAAGCTTTCTTT | TRBJ1-1 | TRBD1 | TRBV27
CASKDSIGEAFF | TGTGCCAGCAAGGACAGCATTGGGGAAGCTTTCTTT | TRBJ1-1 | NA | TRBV27
CASSPSWTGNSPLHF | TGTGCCAGTAGTCCCTCCTGGACAGGTAATTCACCCCTCCACTTT | TRBJ1-6 | TRBD1 | TRBV19